These T cell receptor beta chains were read from a single sample in a study of cytomegalovirus exposure and HLA in healthy donors. Data came from immunoSEQ multiplex PCR; TCRdb stores just in-frame clones and leaves some out. The sample records 150,000 to 200,000 clones, approximately 80% being singletons. Sequencing was done on a sample of PBMCs. The receptors come from a man aged 50 or older in good health and CMV-seropositive. Each CDR3 is given with its conserved first and last residue. The order of the fields is J gene, V gene, D gene, clone size, CDR3 protein, CDR3 DNA. The D gene is left open where the match is weak. Size is omitted from some rows. Given values are once, few, many or a class for expanded clones.

j_gene: TRBJ2-2
v_gene: TRBV11-2
d_gene: TRBD1
abundance: .
CDR3aa: CASSLGTGIFLSNTGELFF
CDR3nt: TGTGCCAGCAGCTTGGGGACAGGGATCTTCCTCAGTAACACCGGGGAGCTGTTTTTT

j_gene: TRBJ2-3
v_gene: TRBV10-3
d_gene: TRBD1
abundance: .
CDR3aa: CASKGDSGTDTQYF
CDR3nt: TGTGCCAGCAAGGGGGACAGCGGCACAGATACGCAGTATTTT

j_gene: TRBJ2-5
v_gene: TRBV7-9
d_gene: .
abundance: once
CDR3aa: CASSLQGYMETQYF
CDR3nt: TGTGCCAGCAGCTTACAGGGTTATATGGAGACCCAGTACTTC

j_gene: TRBJ2-2
v_gene: TRBV5-4
d_gene: .
abundance: .
CDR3aa: CASSLARGGGGELFF
CDR3nt: TGTGCCAGCAGCTTGGCAAGGGGGGGTGGCGGGGAGCTGTTTTTT

j_gene: TRBJ2-5
v_gene: TRBV6-5
d_gene: .
abundance: once
CDR3aa: CASINRQETQYF
CDR3nt: TGTGCCAGCATAAACAGGCAAGAGACCCAGTACTTC

j_gene: TRBJ2-7
v_gene: TRBV25-1
d_gene: TRBD1
abundance: .
CDR3aa: CASRLLPRDREPHEQYF
CDR3nt: TGTGCCAGCCGACTTTTGCCCCGGGACAGGGAGCCCCACGAGCAGTACTTC

j_gene: TRBJ2-2
v_gene: TRBV6-5
d_gene: .
abundance: .
CDR3aa: CASSYSGGGGELLF
CDR3nt: TGTGCCAGCAGTTATTCCGGCGGTGGCGGGGAGCTGCTTTTT

j_gene: TRBJ1-2
v_gene: TRBV11-2
d_gene: TRBD1
abundance: .
CDR3aa: CASSSFRGSTYGYTF
CDR3nt: TGTGCCAGCAGCTCTTTCAGGGGGAGCACCTATGGCTACACCTTC

j_gene: TRBJ2-2
v_gene: TRBV5-6
d_gene: TRBD1
abundance: .
CDR3aa: CASSSLRTGGSGELFF
CDR3nt: TGTGCCAGCAGCTCACTGCGGACAGGGGGGTCCGGGGAGCTGTTTTTT

j_gene: TRBJ1-4
v_gene: TRBV2
d_gene: .
abundance: .
CDR3aa: CASSDRGNEKLFF
CDR3nt: TGTGCCAGCAGTGATCGGGGGAATGAAAAACTGTTTTTT

j_gene: TRBJ2-1
v_gene: TRBV27
d_gene: TRBD1
abundance: .
CDR3aa: CASSLGQGAYNEQFF
CDR3nt: TGTGCCAGCAGTTTGGGACAGGGGGCCTACAATGAGCAGTTCTTC

j_gene: TRBJ1-3
v_gene: TRBV7-2
d_gene: .
abundance: .
CDR3aa: CASSLAPGSGNTIYF
CDR3nt: TGTGCCAGCAGCTTAGCGCCAGGATCTGGAAACACCATATATTTT

j_gene: TRBJ1-4
v_gene: TRBV18
d_gene: .
abundance: few
CDR3aa: CASSSREFEKLFF
CDR3nt: TGTGCCAGCTCGTCACGGGAGTTTGAAAAACTGTTTTTT

j_gene: TRBJ2-3
v_gene: TRBV4-3
d_gene: .
abundance: .
CDR3aa: CASSQAERGSTDTQYF
CDR3nt: TGCGCCAGCAGCCAAGCGGAACGGGGGAGCACAGATACGCAGTATTTT

j_gene: TRBJ1-1
v_gene: TRBV4-3
d_gene: .
abundance: .
CDR3aa: CASSQGYSTEAFF
CDR3nt: TGCGCCAGCAGCCAAGGTTATAGCACTGAAGCTTTCTTT

j_gene: TRBJ2-7
v_gene: TRBV5-4
d_gene: .
abundance: .
CDR3aa: CASSLVGTRIHEQYF
CDR3nt: TGTGCCAGCAGCTTAGTAGGGACAAGAATCCACGAGCAGTACTTC

j_gene: TRBJ2-7
v_gene: TRBV9
d_gene: .
abundance: .
CDR3aa: CASGSGERGQYF
CDR3nt: TGTGCCAGCGGCTCGGGGGAAAGGGGGCAGTACTTC

j_gene: TRBJ2-5
v_gene: TRBV5-1
d_gene: .
abundance: few
CDR3aa: CASSSPQETQYF
CDR3nt: TGCGCCAGCTCTAGCCCTCAAGAGACCCAGTACTTC

j_gene: TRBJ1-5
v_gene: TRBV6-1
d_gene: .
abundance: .
CDR3aa: CASSPDSGPQPQHF
CDR3nt: TGTGCCAGCAGTCCCGACAGTGGCCCCCAGCCCCAGCATTTT

j_gene: TRBJ2-5
v_gene: TRBV7-3
d_gene: .
abundance: .
CDR3aa: CASSSTGAGGETQYF
CDR3nt: TGTGCCAGCAGCTCCACAGGGGCCGGGGGAGAGACCCAGTACTTC

j_gene: TRBJ2-7
v_gene: TRBV27
d_gene: .
abundance: once
CDR3aa: CASSLYRGGYEQYF
CDR3nt: TGTGCCAGCAGTTTATACAGGGGGGGGTACGAGCAGTACTTC

j_gene: TRBJ2-1
v_gene: TRBV7-2
d_gene: TRBD2
abundance: .
CDR3aa: CASSSSGLVDYNEQFF
CDR3nt: TGTGCCAGCAGCTCCTCCGGACTAGTTGACTACAATGAGCAGTTCTTC

j_gene: TRBJ2-7
v_gene: TRBV5-6
d_gene: .
abundance: once
CDR3aa: CASSFRRDIYEQYF
CDR3nt: TGTGCCAGCAGCTTCCGTCGGGACATCTACGAGCAGTACTTC

j_gene: TRBJ1-5
v_gene: TRBV28
d_gene: TRBD1
abundance: .
CDR3aa: CASSLGQGAQNQPQHF
CDR3nt: TGTGCCAGCAGTTTGGGACAGGGGGCGCAGAATCAGCCCCAGCATTTT

j_gene: TRBJ2-5
v_gene: TRBV7-9
d_gene: .
abundance: .
CDR3aa: CASSLDLAETQYF
CDR3nt: TGTGCCAGCAGCTTAGACCTAGCAGAGACCCAGTACTTC

j_gene: TRBJ1-4
v_gene: TRBV7-2
d_gene: TRBD1
abundance: .
CDR3aa: CASSTGTGPEKLFF
CDR3nt: TGTGCCAGCAGCACCGGGACAGGGCCAGAAAAACTGTTTTTT

j_gene: TRBJ2-2
v_gene: TRBV14
d_gene: .
abundance: .
CDR3aa: CASSQPAVTASNTGELFF
CDR3nt: TGTGCCAGCAGCCAACCCGCGGTGACGGCCAGCAACACCGGGGAGCTGTTTTTT

j_gene: TRBJ2-7
v_gene: TRBV9
d_gene: TRBD2
abundance: few
CDR3aa: CASSAWGTSIYEQYF
CDR3nt: TGTGCCAGCAGCGCCTGGGGGACTAGCATCTACGAGCAGTACTTC

j_gene: TRBJ1-1
v_gene: TRBV29-1
d_gene: .
abundance: .
CDR3aa: CSVSRGMTNTEAFF
CDR3nt: TGCAGCGTTTCGAGGGGGATGACGAACACTGAAGCTTTCTTT